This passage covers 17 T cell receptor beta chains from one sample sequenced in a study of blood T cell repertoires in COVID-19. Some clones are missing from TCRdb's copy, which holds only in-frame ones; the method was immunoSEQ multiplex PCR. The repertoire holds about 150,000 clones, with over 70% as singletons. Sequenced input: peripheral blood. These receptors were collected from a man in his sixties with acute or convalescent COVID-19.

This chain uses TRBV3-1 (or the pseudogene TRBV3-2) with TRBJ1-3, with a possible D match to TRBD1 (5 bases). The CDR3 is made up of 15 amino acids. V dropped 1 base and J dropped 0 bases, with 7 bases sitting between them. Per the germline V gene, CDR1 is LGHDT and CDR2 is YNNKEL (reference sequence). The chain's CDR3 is CASSQGQISGNTIYF. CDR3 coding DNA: TGTGCCAGCAGCCAAGGACAGATCTCTGGAAACACCATATATTTT.

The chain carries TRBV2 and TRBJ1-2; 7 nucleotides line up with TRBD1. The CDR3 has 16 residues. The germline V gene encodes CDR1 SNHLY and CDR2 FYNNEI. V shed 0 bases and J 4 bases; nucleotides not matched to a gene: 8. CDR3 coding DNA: TGTGCCAGCAGTGAAGCGCTTAGGGGGCATACCTATGGCTACACCTTC. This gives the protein CASSEALRGHTYGYTF.

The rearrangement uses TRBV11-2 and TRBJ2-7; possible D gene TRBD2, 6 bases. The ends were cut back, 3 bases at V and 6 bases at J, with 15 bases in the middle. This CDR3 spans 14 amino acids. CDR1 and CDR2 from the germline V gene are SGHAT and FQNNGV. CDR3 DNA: TGTGCCAGCAGCTTTCTCGGGAGAGGCGGCGAGCAGTACTTC. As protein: CASSFLGRGGEQYF.

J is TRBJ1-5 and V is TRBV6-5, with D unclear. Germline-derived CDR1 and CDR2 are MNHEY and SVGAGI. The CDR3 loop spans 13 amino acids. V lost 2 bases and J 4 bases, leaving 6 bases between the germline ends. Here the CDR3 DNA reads TGTGCCAGCAGTTACCCCGGGAATCAGCCCCAGCATTTT. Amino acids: CASSYPGNQPQHF.

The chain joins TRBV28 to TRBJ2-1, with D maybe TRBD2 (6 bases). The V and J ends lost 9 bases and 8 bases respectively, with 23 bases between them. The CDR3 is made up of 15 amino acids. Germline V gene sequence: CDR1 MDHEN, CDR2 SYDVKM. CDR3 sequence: CASRTGSNILHEQFF. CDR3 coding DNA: TGTGCCAGTCGGACCGGGAGCAATATACTTCATGAGCAGTTCTTC.

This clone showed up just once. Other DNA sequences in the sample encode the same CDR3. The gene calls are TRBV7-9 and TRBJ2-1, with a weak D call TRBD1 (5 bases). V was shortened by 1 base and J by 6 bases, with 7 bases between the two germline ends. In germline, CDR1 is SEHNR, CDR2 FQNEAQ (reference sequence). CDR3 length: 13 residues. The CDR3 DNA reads TGTGCCAGCAGCTTAGGTCAGGGCAATGAGCAGTTCTTC. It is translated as CASSLGQGNEQFF.

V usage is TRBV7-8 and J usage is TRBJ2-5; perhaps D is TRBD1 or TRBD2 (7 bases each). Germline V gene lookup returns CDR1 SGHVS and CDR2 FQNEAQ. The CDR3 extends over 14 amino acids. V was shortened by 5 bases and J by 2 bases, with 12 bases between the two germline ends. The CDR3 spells CASSQGGMQETQYF. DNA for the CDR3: TGTGCCAGCAGCCAGGGGGGGATGCAAGAGACCCAGTACTTC.

The CDR3 region has the DNA TGTGCCAGCAGCGGGGGACAGTCGGTCATCCCAGCGGGGGAGCTGTTTTTT. Translated, it gives CASSGGQSVIPAGELFF. The chain joins TRBV5-6 to TRBJ2-2; 7 bases are a match to TRBD1. CDR3 length: 17 residues. J gave up 8 bases and V 4 bases, and 17 bases lay outside the gene matches. Germline V CDR1 and CDR2: SGHDT, YYEEEE.

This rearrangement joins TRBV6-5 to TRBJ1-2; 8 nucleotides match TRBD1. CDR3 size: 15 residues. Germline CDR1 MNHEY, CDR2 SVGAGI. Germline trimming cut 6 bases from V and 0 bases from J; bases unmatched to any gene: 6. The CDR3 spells CASRFGQGANYGYTF. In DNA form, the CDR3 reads TGTGCCAGCAGATTCGGACAGGGCGCTAACTATGGCTACACCTTC.

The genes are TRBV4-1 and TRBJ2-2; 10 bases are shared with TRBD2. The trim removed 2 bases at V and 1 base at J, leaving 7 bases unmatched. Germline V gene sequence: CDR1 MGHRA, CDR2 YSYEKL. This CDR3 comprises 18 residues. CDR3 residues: CASSQRIAGGLNTGELFF. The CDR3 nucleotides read TGCGCCAGCAGCCAAAGAATAGCGGGAGGACTGAACACCGGGGAGCTGTTTTTT.

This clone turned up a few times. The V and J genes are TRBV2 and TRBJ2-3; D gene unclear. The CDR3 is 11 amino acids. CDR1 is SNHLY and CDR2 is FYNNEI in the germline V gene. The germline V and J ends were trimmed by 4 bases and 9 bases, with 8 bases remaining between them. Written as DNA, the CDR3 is TGTGCCAGCAGTGGACATGGGACGCAGTATTTT. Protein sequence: CASSGHGTQYF.

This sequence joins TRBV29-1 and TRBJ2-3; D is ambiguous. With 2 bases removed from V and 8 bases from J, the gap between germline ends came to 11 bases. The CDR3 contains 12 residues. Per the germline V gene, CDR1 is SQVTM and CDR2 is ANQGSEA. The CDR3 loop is CSVERRPGTQYF. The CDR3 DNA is TGCAGCGTTGAACGACGACCAGGTACGCAGTATTTT.

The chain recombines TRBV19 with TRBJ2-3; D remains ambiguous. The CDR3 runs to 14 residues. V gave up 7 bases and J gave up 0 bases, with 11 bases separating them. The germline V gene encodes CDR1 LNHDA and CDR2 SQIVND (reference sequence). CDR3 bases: TGTGCCAGTAAGAGACTCGGGAGCACAGATACGCAGTATTTT. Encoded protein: CASKRLGSTDTQYF.

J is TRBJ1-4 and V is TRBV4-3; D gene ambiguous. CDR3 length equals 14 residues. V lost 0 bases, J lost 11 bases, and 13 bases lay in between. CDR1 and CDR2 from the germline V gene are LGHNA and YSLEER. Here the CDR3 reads CASSQDEAWPKLFF. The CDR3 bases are TGCGCCAGCAGCCAAGATGAGGCTTGGCCTAAACTGTTTTTT.

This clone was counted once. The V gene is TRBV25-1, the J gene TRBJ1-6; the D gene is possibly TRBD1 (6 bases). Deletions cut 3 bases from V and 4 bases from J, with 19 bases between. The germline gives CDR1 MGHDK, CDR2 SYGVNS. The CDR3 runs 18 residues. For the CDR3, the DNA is TGTGCCAGCAGTGATTGGGTTCCGGGACACCGGTATAATTCACCCCTCCACTTT. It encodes CASSDWVPGHRYNSPLHF.

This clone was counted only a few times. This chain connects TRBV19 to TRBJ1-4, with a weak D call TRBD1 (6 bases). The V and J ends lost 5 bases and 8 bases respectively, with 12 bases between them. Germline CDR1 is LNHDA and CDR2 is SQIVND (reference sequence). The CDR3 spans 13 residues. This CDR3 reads CASSQGLEEKLFF. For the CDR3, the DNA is TGTGCCAGTAGTCAGGGGTTGGAGGAAAAACTGTTTTTT.

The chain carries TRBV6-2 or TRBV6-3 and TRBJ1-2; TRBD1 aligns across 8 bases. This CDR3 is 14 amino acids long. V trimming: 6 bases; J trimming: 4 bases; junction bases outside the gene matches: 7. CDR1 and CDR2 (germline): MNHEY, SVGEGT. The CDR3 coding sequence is TGTGCCAGCAGCCTTGGACAGGGAGGCTATGGCTACACCTTC. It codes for CASSLGQGGYGYTF.